A selection of T cell receptor beta chains follows, all from one sample in a study of technical replicates of blood from a handful of donors. Here immunoSEQ multiplex PCR was the method, and the copy in TCRdb shows in-frame clones only, minus some. The table includes just over 80,000 clones, about 96% detected once. The sample consisted of T cells isolated from PBMCs. These TCRs come from a human donor in good health. Each CDR3 is given with its conserved first and last residue. The D gene is left open where the match is weak. Where a row states a size, it is once, few, many or the class of an expanded clone; other rows omit it.

J gene	D gene	clone size	V gene	CDR3 protein	CDR3 DNA
TRBJ1-4	.	.	TRBV28	CATLEGEEKLFF	TGTGCCACCTTGGAAGGGGAAGAAAAACTGTTTTTT
TRBJ2-2	.	once	TRBV5-1	CASSSSGTNTGELFF	TGCGCCAGCAGCTCCTCCGGGACAAATACCGGGGAGCTGTTTTTT
TRBJ2-1	TRBD1	.	TRBV11-3	CASRPPGQGSEQFF	TGTGCCAGCAGGCCCCCGGGACAGGGATCTGAGCAGTTCTTC
TRBJ2-5	.	.	TRBV30	CASNHGAGQETQYF	TGTGCCTCAAACCATGGGGCAGGCCAAGAGACCCAGTACTTC
TRBJ2-7	TRBD2	once	TRBV9	CASSVAAGTRSYEQYF	TGTGCCAGCAGCGTAGCAGCCGGGACTAGGAGTTACGAGCAGTACTTC
TRBJ2-7	.	.	TRBV7-9	CASSLRDWSYEQYF	TGTGCCAGCAGCTTAAGGGACTGGAGCTACGAGCAGTACTTC
TRBJ2-7	TRBD2	.	TRBV9	CASSPAGASYEQYF	TGTGCCAGCAGCCCAGCGGGAGCGTCCTACGAGCAGTACTTC
TRBJ2-7	.	.	TRBV29-1	CSATVDSYEQYF	TGCAGCGCCACTGTAGATTCCTACGAGCAGTACTTC
TRBJ1-2	TRBD1	.	TRBV6-1	CASHEGQGHGYTF	TGTGCCAGCCATGAGGGACAGGGACATGGCTACACCTTC
TRBJ1-2	.	.	TRBV6-6	CATGVENGYTF	TGTGCCACCGGGGTAGAGAATGGCTACACCTTC
TRBJ2-7	TRBD1	.	TRBV6-4	CASSEGQGDYEQYF	TGTGCCAGCAGTGAAGGACAGGGGGACTACGAGCAGTACTTC
TRBJ2-3	.	.	TRBV9	CASSGTRGPTDTQYF	TGTGCCAGCAGCGGAACCAGGGGACCCACAGATACGCAGTATTTT
TRBJ2-7	.	.	TRBV18	CASSPPGGYEQYF	TGTGCCAGCTCACCACCGGGGGGATACGAGCAGTACTTC
TRBJ1-4	TRBD1	.	TRBV7-7	CASSRGQGGAEKLFF	TGTGCTAGCAGTAGAGGACAGGGGGGGGCTGAAAAACTGTTTTTT
TRBJ2-7	.	.	TRBV30	CAWNQRATYEQYF	TGTGCCTGGAACCAGCGGGCCACCTACGAGCAGTACTTC
TRBJ2-7	TRBD2	.	TRBV4-2	CASSLGLAEYKYF	TGTGCCAGCAGCCTCGGACTAGCGGAATATAAGTACTTC
TRBJ2-1	TRBD1	.	TRBV2	CARETGFNEQFF	TGTGCCAGGGAGACAGGGTTCAATGAGCAGTTCTTC
TRBJ2-7	.	.	TRBV30	CAWSVPRSGAVEQYF	TGTGCCTGGAGTGTACCCCGATCGGGAGCTGTCGAGCAGTACTTC
TRBJ1-1	.	.	TRBV19	CASTPGYTNTEAFF	TGTGCCAGTACCCCAGGATACACGAACACTGAAGCTTTCTTT
TRBJ1-1	.	.	TRBV6-5	CASSYSGSGGAEAFF	TGTGCCAGCAGTTACTCGGGCAGTGGAGGCGCTGAAGCTTTCTTT
TRBJ2-1	.	.	TRBV9	CASSVEKGAYNEQFF	TGTGCCAGCAGCGTAGAAAAGGGGGCCTACAATGAGCAGTTCTTC
TRBJ2-7	.	.	TRBV2	CASSEGRATYEQYF	TGTGCCAGCAGTGAGGGCAGGGCGACCTACGAGCAGTACTTC
TRBJ2-2	.	.	TRBV30	CAWRVLQAGELFF	TGTGCCTGGAGGGTTTTGCAGGCCGGGGAGCTGTTTTTT
TRBJ2-7	TRBD2	medium-sized	TRBV6-5	CASRGGDNYEQYF	TGTGCCAGCAGGGGGGGGGATAACTACGAGCAGTACTTC
TRBJ2-5	.	.	TRBV27	CASSDGQWGTETQYF	TGTGCCAGCAGTGACGGACAGTGGGGAACGGAGACCCAGTACTTC
TRBJ1-1	TRBD1	.	TRBV7-9	CASSATSGTGGTEAFF	TGTGCCAGCAGCGCCACCTCCGGGACAGGGGGCACTGAAGCTTTCTTT
TRBJ1-1	.	.	TRBV7-9	CASTLSAGTPNTEAFF	TGTGCCAGCACCCTAAGTGCCGGGACACCGAACACTGAAGCTTTCTTT
TRBJ1-5	.	.	TRBV30	CAWSVLDSNQPQHF	TGTGCCTGGAGTGTCCTAGACAGTAATCAGCCCCAGCATTTT
TRBJ2-7	TRBD2	.	TRBV11-3	CASSLRGGDLYEQYF	TGTGCCAGCAGTCTCCGGGGGGGTGATCTCTACGAGCAGTACTTC
TRBJ1-2	TRBD1	.	TRBV5-1	CASSLEGGGNYGYTF	TGCGCCAGCAGCTTGGAAGGGGGCGGAAACTATGGCTACACCTTC
TRBJ1-3	.	.	TRBV9	CASSVVGEPFPGNTIYF	TGTGCCAGCAGCGTAGTTGGAGAGCCTTTCCCTGGAAACACCATATATTTT
TRBJ2-1	.	.	TRBV7-9	CASSLDRYNEQFF	TGTGCCAGCAGCTTAGACAGGTACAATGAGCAGTTCTTC
TRBJ1-4	.	.	TRBV30	CAWSRGFLNEKLFF	TGTGCCTGGAGTCGAGGGTTTCTTAATGAAAAACTGTTTTTT
TRBJ2-7	.	.	TRBV14	CASSGILQGPREQYF	TGTGCCAGCAGCGGTATCTTACAGGGCCCTCGGGAGCAGTACTTC
TRBJ2-3	.	.	TRBV28	CASSLITHYLRTDTQYF	TGTGCCAGCAGTTTAATAACTCACTACCTTCGCACAGATACGCAGTATTTT
TRBJ1-1	.	.	TRBV10-3	CAGGEGDYTEAFF	TGTGCCGGAGGGGAGGGGGATTACACTGAAGCTTTCTTT
TRBJ1-6	.	once	TRBV6-1	CASEPGDNSPLHF	TGTGCCAGCGAACCAGGGGACAATTCACCCCTCCACTTT
TRBJ2-2	TRBD1	.	TRBV5-4	CASSFGTGTGELFF	TGTGCCAGCAGCTTCGGGACAGGCACCGGGGAGCTGTTTTTT
TRBJ1-3	.	.	TRBV5-6	CASSLVRGNTIYF	TGTGCCAGCAGCTTGGTTCGGGGAAACACCATATATTTT
TRBJ2-7	.	.	TRBV25-1	CASSEGRYRPTYEQYF	TGTGCCAGCAGTGAAGGTAGGTACAGACCTACTTACGAGCAGTACTTC
TRBJ2-5	.	.	TRBV5-1	CASSLLAREETQYF	TGCGCCAGCAGCTTGTTAGCCAGGGAAGAGACCCAGTACTTC
TRBJ1-1	TRBD1	.	TRBV4-1	CASSLMDRGTEAFF	TGCGCCAGCAGCCTAATGGACAGGGGCACTGAAGCTTTCTTT
TRBJ2-3	.	.	TRBV27	CASSPGLAYSDTQYF	TGTGCCAGCAGTCCAGGGCTAGCGTATTCAGATACGCAGTATTTT
TRBJ2-7	.	.	TRBV27	CASRSSLAGPDEQYF	TGTGCCAGCAGATCCTCACTAGCAGGCCCAGACGAGCAGTACTTC
TRBJ2-7	TRBD2	.	TRBV15	CATSRHYLAGSSYEQYF	TGTGCCACCAGCAGACATTACCTAGCGGGAAGCTCCTACGAGCAGTACTTC
TRBJ1-2	TRBD1	once	TRBV11-1	CASSPGQGTYTF	TGTGCCAGCAGCCCCGGACAGGGAACCTACACCTTC
TRBJ1-2	.	.	TRBV19	CASSISGPSYGYTF	TGTGCCAGTAGTATATCAGGTCCATCATATGGCTACACCTTC
TRBJ1-2	TRBD1	once	TRBV7-3	CASSLRRGTGANYGYTF	TGTGCCAGCAGCTTAAGACGCGGGACAGGGGCTAACTATGGCTACACCTTC
TRBJ1-3	TRBD1	.	TRBV2	CAVQGAGNTIYF	TGTGCCGTACAGGGGGCTGGAAACACCATATATTTT
TRBJ2-1	TRBD2	.	TRBV7-6	CASSPSSVGGRFYNEQFF	TGTGCCAGCAGCCCCTCGAGTGTTGGCGGGAGGTTCTACAATGAGCAGTTCTTC
TRBJ1-1	.	.	TRBV5-8	CASSLEVSGFEAFF	TGTGCCAGCAGCTTGGAGGTGTCGGGGTTTGAAGCTTTCTTT
TRBJ2-1	.	.	TRBV30	CAWRDGSSYNEQFF	TGTGCCTGGAGGGACGGGAGCTCCTACAATGAGCAGTTCTTC
TRBJ2-7	TRBD1	.	TRBV6-5	CASRRDREDEQYF	TGTGCCAGCCGAAGGGACAGGGAAGACGAGCAGTACTTC
TRBJ2-5	.	.	TRBV2	CASQTGMRETQYF	TGTGCCAGCCAAACAGGGATGCGGGAGACCCAGTACTTC
TRBJ2-5	.	.	TRBV29-1	CSVEGGEQTQYF	TGCAGCGTTGAAGGGGGGGAACAGACCCAGTACTTC